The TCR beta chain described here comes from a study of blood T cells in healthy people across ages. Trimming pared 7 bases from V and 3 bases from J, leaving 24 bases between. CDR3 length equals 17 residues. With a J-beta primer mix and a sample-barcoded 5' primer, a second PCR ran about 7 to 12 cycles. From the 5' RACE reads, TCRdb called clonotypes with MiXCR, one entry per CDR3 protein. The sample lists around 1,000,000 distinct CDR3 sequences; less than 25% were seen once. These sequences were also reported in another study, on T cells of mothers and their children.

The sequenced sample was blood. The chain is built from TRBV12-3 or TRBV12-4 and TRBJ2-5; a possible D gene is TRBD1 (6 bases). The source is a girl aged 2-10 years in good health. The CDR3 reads CASTKHRAPKGEETQYF. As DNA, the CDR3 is TGTGCCAGCACTAAGCACCGGGCCCCTAAGGGGGAAGAGACCCAGTACTTC.